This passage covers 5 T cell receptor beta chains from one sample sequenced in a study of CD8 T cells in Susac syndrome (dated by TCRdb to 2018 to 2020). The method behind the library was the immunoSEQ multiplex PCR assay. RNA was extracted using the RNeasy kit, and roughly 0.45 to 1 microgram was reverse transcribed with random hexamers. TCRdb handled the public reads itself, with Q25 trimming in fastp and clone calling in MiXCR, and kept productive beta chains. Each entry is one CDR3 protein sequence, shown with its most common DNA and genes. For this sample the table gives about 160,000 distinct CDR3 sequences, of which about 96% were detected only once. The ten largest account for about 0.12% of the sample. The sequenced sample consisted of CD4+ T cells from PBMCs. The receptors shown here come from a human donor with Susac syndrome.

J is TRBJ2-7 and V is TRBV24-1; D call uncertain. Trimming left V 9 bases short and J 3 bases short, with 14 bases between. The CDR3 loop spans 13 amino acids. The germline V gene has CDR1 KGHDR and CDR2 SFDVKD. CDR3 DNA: TGTGCCACCTACCCGGCCTCTGGCTACGAGCAGTACTTC. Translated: CATYPASGYEQYF.

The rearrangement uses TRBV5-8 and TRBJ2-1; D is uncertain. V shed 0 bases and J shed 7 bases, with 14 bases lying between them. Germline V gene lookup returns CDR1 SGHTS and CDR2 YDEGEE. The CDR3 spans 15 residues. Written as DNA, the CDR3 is TGTGCCAGCAGCTTGGAGGGCAGTTATTGGAATGAGCAGTTCTTC. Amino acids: CASSLEGSYWNEQFF.

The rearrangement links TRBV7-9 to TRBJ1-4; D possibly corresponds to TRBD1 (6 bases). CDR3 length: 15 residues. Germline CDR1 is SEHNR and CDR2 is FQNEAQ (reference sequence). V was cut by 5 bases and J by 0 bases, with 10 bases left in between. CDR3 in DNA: TGTGCCAGCAGCCCAGGACAGTCAACTAATGAAAAACTGTTTTTT. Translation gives CASSPGQSTNEKLFF.

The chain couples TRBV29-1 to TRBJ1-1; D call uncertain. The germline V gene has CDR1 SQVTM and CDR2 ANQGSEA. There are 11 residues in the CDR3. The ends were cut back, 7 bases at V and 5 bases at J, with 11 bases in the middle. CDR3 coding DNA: TGCAGCGGCCTCGCTGGGACTGAAGCTTTCTTT. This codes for CSGLAGTEAFF.

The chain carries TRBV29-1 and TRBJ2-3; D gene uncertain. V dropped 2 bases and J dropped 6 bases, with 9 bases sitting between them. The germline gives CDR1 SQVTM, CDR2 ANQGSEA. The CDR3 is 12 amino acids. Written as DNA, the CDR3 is TGCAGCGTTGAATTAGAGTCGGATACGCAGTATTTT. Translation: CSVELESDTQYF.